What follows describes a single T cell receptor (beta chain). The record originates from a study of blood T cell repertoires in COVID-19. Background on the study: COVID-19 samples collected from the United States, Italy and Spain covered acute and convalescent phases.

As processed by the authors: Reference gene primers were amplified, and this amplification served to estimate nucleated cell counts. The method was immunoSEQ multiplex PCR; TCRdb's version includes in-frame clones alone and lacks a portion of them. V, J and clone size derive from that table, while D and trimming were established from the DNA sequence. The sample contains roughly 140,000 clones, over 70% of which appear only once. Germline V gene lookup returns CDR1 KGHDR and CDR2 SFDVKD. V dropped 3 bases and J dropped 6 bases, with 12 bases sitting between them. The CDR3 is 14 amino acids. V and J are TRBV24-1 and TRBJ2-3, with D maybe TRBD1 (6 bases). Sequenced: peripheral blood. The clonotype comes from a woman aged 55-75 years with acute or convalescent COVID-19. The CDR3 protein is CATSDPRGSDTQYF. The CDR3, as DNA: TGTGCCACCAGTGATCCTAGGGGGTCTGATACGCAGTATTTT.